What follows describes a single TCR beta chain. Its target is unknown. The entry originates in a study of cytomegalovirus exposure and HLA in healthy donors. Study in general: Samples from HLA-typed donors yielded around 79 million unique TCRs in an early data release.

The study ran its PCR with 60 Vbeta and 13 Jbeta primers. Here immunoSEQ multiplex PCR was the method, and the copy in TCRdb shows in-frame clones only, minus some. The data hold 90,000 to 100,000 clones, with roughly three quarters observed a single time. Study results and caveats: No immune exposure information besides CMV serostatus was available. Common viral pathogens seemed to be connected with several of the most significant clusters, according to a later analysis. In vitro data verified a few CMV-associated chains as specific for CMV antigens.

CDR1 and CDR2 from the germline V gene are MDHEN and SYDVKM. This CDR3 region has 12 residues. The V end lost 7 bases, the J end lost 4 bases, and 8 bases lay between the germline ends. This chain links TRBV28 with TRBJ1-5, with D unresolved. The specimen was PBMCs. The source of this sequence is a woman in her fifties or sixties in good health and CMV-seronegative. The CDR3 here is CASTFSNQPQHF. CDR3 bases: TGTGCCAGCACTTTCAGTAATCAGCCCCAGCATTTT.